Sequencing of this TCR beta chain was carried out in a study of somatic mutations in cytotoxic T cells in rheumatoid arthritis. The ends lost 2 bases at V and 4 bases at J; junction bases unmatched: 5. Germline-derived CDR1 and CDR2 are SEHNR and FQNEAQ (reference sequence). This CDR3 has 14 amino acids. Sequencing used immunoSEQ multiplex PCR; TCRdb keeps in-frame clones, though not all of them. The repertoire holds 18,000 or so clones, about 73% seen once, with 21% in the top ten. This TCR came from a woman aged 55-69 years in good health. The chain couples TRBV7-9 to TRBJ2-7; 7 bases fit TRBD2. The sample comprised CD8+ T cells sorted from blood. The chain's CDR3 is CASSLYGGEYEQYF. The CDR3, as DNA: TGTGCCAGCAGCTTATATGGGGGGGAGTACGAGCAGTACTTC.